This entry describes one T cell receptor (beta chain). Antigen specificity is unknown. Profiled with immunoSEQ multiplex PCR; TCRdb holds only in-frame clones, not every one. Here the sample spans roughly 150,000 clones, 70% to 90% being singletons. The data were obtained in a study of T cell responses to AZD1222 COVID-19 vaccine. Study findings and constraints: Donors were chiefly white British, with a greater number of females, and clonal diversity was perhaps underestimated.

Germline V gene lookup returns CDR1 SGHKS and CDR2 YYEKEE (reference sequence). The CDR3 runs to 14 residues. The V gene end was trimmed by 2 bases and the J gene end by 7 bases; junction bases not matched to a gene: 5. The sequenced sample was peripheral blood, obtained on day 0 of AZD1222 vaccination. This sequence joins TRBV5-5 and TRBJ1-3; 8 nucleotides match TRBD1. This receptor was obtained from an adult in good health. CDR3 loop: CASSFDRGGNTIYF. The CDR3 DNA follows: TGTGCCAGCAGCTTTGACAGGGGCGGGAACACCATATATTTT.